This TCR beta chain was retrieved from a study of post-analysis software for immune sequencing data. The wider study: Patients with relapsing-remitting, secondary progressive and progressive-relapsing multiple sclerosis courses were all represented. Overall study results and limits: By F measure, strong co-clustering occurred among samples prepared in the same batch. Normalized Chao1 diversity was significantly reduced in patients versus controls. Controls had lower frequencies than patients of about 5 TRBV segments, which included TRBV5-6, TRBV5-1 and TRBV20-1.

The CDR3 has 15 residues. Germline V lookup: CDR1 SGHTA, CDR2 FQGNSA. V gave up 6 bases and J gave up 0 bases, with 15 bases separating them. Unique molecular identifiers were built into the TCR beta cDNA libraries. The T cell input of roughly 0.95 to 11 million gave roughly 0.5 million cDNA molecules. TCRdb itself ran the PCR reads through MiXCR, one entry per CDR3 protein. This sample has about 500,000 distinct CDR3 sequences; approximately 46% occur once, and the top ten carry about 12%. As regards this clonotype: What it binds is unknown.

The chain has TRBV7-2 and TRBJ2-7; D is tentatively TRBD1 or TRBD2 (5 bases each). Sequencing used blood. This clonotype was sampled from a girl aged 10 to 17 with multiple sclerosis. The CDR3 DNA reads as TGTGCCAGCAGGCCCGGGACGGATTTCTCCTACGAGCAGTACTTC. Protein product: CASRPGTDFSYEQYF. Together with reference TRBV7-2 and TRBJ2-7, the CDR3 gives the full variable domain: GAGVSQSPSNKVTEKGKDVELRCDPISGHTALYWYRQSLGQGLEFLIYFQGNSAPDKSGLPSDRFSAERTGGSVSTLTIQRTQQEDSAVYLCASRPGTDFSYEQYFGPGTRLTVT.